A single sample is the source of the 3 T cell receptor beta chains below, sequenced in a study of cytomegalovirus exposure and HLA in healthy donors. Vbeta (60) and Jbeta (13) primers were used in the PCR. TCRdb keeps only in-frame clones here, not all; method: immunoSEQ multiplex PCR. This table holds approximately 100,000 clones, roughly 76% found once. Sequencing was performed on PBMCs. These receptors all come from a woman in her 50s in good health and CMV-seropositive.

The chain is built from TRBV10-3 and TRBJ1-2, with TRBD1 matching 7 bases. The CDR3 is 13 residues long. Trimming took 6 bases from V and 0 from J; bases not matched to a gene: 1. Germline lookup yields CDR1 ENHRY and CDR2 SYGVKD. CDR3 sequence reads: CAISGTANYGYTF. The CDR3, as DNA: TGTGCCATCAGCGGGACAGCTAACTATGGCTACACCTTC.

CDR3 DNA: TGTGCCAGCAGCTTAGCGGTGGAGAACACCATATATTTT. This encodes CASSLAVENTIYF. The chain joins TRBV7-9 to TRBJ1-3; D remains unclear. Germline assignment: CDR1 SEHNR and CDR2 FQNEAQ (reference sequence). This CDR3 region has 13 residues. V lost 0 bases and J lost 7, with 7 bases in between.

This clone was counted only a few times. Written as DNA, the CDR3 is TGTGCCAGCAGCTTAGTCCGATCCAGCGGGGGGGCCCGGGAGCTGTTTTTT. It specifies CASSLVRSSGGARELFF. The chain has TRBV7-8 and TRBJ2-2, with 10 bases lining up with TRBD2. Trimming removed 1 base from V and 9 bases from J; junction bases left unmatched: 11. CDR1 and CDR2 (germline): SGHVS, FQNEAQ. CDR3 size: 17 residues.